This TCR beta chain was retrieved from a study of shared clonotypes between healthy human individuals. In the study overall: The donor pool was made up of a couple of women and three men aged 18 to 49. Study conclusions and caveats: Researchers found naive subsets generally carried larger estimated richness than memory subsets.

The V gene end was trimmed by 2 bases and the J gene end by 5 bases; junction bases not matched to a gene: 3. There are 13 residues in the CDR3. Per germline, CDR1 SGHAT and CDR2 FQNNGV. Clones were read by immunoSEQ multiplex PCR, and TCRdb kept only the in-frame ones, dropping some. The table includes about 600,000 clones, about 98% detected once. Regarding this clone: Its target is unknown.

Selected positively for CCR7 and CD45RO-negative, naive CD8 cells excluded terminally differentiated effector memory CD45RA+ cells. The sequence was obtained from a man aged 30 to 39 in good health. The sample consisted of naive CD8+ T cells sorted from blood. This chain connects TRBV11-2 to TRBJ2-7; 7 nucleotides agree with TRBD2. The chain's CDR3 is CASSLRLADEQYF. CDR3 sequence (DNA): TGTGCCAGCAGCTTAAGACTAGCTGACGAGCAGTACTTC.